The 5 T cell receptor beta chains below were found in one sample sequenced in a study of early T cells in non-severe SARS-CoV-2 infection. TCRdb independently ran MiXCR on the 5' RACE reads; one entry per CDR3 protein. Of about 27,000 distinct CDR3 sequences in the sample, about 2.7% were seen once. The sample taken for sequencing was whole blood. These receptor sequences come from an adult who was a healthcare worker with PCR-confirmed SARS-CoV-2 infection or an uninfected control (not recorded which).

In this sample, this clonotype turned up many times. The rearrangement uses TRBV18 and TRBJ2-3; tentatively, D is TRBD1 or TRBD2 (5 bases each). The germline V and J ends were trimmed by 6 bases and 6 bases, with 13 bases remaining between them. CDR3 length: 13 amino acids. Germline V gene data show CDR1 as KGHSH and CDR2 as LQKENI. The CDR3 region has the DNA TGTGCCAGCTCTAACAACGAGGGGGATACGCAGTATTTT. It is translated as CASSNNEGDTQYF.

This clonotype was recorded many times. The CDR3 loop is CASSQGSEGAFYGYTF. CDR3 nucleotides: TGTGCCAGCAGCCAAGGTAGTGAGGGGGCCTTCTATGGCTACACCTTC. The genes are TRBV4-2 and TRBJ1-2; 7 positions agree with TRBD1. The J segment lost 4 bases and the V segment lost 1 base, leaving 9 bases of the junction unmatched. The V gene's germline CDR1 is LGHNA and CDR2 YNFKEQ. The CDR3 is made up of 16 amino acids.

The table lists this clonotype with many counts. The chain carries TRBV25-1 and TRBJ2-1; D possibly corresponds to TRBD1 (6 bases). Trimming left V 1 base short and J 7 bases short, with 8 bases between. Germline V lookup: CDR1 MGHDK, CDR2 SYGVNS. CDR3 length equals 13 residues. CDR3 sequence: CASSELGANEQFF. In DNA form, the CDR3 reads TGTGCCAGCAGTGAATTGGGGGCAAATGAGCAGTTCTTC.

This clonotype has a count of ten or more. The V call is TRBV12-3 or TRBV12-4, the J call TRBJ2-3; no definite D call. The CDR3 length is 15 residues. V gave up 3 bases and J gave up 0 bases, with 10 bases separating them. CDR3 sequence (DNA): TGTGCCAGCAGTTTCAGATCCGCTAGCACAGATACGCAGTATTTT. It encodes CASSFRSASTDTQYF.

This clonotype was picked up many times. The CDR3 here is CASSKREETQYF. The CDR3 DNA is TGTGCCAGCAGCAAGAGGGAGGAGACCCAGTACTTC. The gene calls are TRBV21-1 and TRBJ2-5; the table's D call, TRBD2, has no DNA check behind it. TRBV21-1 corresponds to a pseudogene. CDR3 length: 12 residues.